These T cell receptor beta chains were read from a single sample in a study of Ad26.COV2.S vaccination and SARS-CoV-2 variants. The data were produced by immunoSEQ multiplex PCR, yet TCRdb's version contains in-frame clones alone and is incomplete. This sample carries roughly 350,000 clones, about 88% of them seen once, and the ten largest clones take around 6.4%. The sample was peripheral blood, taken in a trial of Ad26.COV2.S vaccine versus placebo. These receptors originate from a person aged 18-65 years who received the Ad26.COV2.S COVID-19 vaccine or a placebo. The CDR3 runs from the conserved cysteine through the conserved F or W. The order of the fields is D gene, J gene, clone size, V gene, CDR3 DNA, CDR3 protein. The D gene is left open where the match is weak. Size tells how often a clone was seen (once, few, many) or the class of an expanded clone, and some rows leave it out.

NA,TRBJ1-2,NA,TRBV4-3,TGCGCCAGCAGCCAAACCCCCCAGGCCGGTTATGGCTACACCTTC,CASSQTPQAGYGYTF
NA,TRBJ2-5,NA,TRBV30,TGTGCCTGGAGTGTTGGAGGGGGGCAAGAGACCCAGTACTTC,CAWSVGGGQETQYF
NA,TRBJ2-7,few,TRBV4-3,TGCGCCAGCAGCCAAGGGAAAGCGGACTACGAGCAGTACTTC,CASSQGKADYEQYF
NA,TRBJ2-2,NA,TRBV14,TGTGCCAGCAGCCAAGAGAGACAGAAGAACACCGGGGAGCTGTTTTTT,CASSQERQKNTGELFF
TRBD1,TRBJ2-7,NA,TRBV19,TGTGCCAGTAGTATAGCCCCCGGACAGGGGCCCTACGAGCAGTACTTC,CASSIAPGQGPYEQYF
TRBD1,TRBJ1-5,NA,TRBV30,TGTGCCTGGAGTGGTTGGACAGGGGATCAGCCCCAGCATTTT,CAWSGWTGDQPQHF
NA,TRBJ1-2,NA,TRBV6-5,TGTGCCATGGAGACGGATGCTAACTATGGCTACACCTTC,CAMETDANYGYTF
TRBD2,TRBJ2-3,NA,TRBV19,TGTGCCAGTAGTTTTGAGAAAGCGGGAGGGGTTGGCACAGATACGCAGTATTTT,CASSFEKAGGVGTDTQYF
NA,TRBJ2-3,NA,TRBV10-3,TGTGCCATCAGTGATGGTACCGACGATACGCAGTATTTT,CAISDGTDDTQYF
NA,TRBJ1-1,NA,TRBV4-2,TGTGCCAGCAGCCCTTCCTGGGAGGCTTCGAACACTGAAGCTTTCTTT,CASSPSWEASNTEAFF
NA,TRBJ1-2,NA,TRBV5-1,TGCGCCAGCAGAGACAGTGTCCTGGGCTACACCTTC,CASRDSVLGYTF
NA,TRBJ1-2,NA,TRBV30,TGTGCCTGGAGTGTACGAAGCCGGGGCTCCTATGGCTACACCTTC,CAWSVRSRGSYGYTF
NA,TRBJ1-4,NA,TRBV6-2/TRBV6-3,TGTGCCAGCAGTTACCGCTCAGGAAGACTGTTTTTT,CASSYRSGRLFF
NA,TRBJ2-1,NA,TRBV7-3,TGTGCCAGCAGCTCTCTAACGCGGGGAGTCGGCAATGAGCAGTTCTTC,CASSSLTRGVGNEQFF
NA,TRBJ1-2,NA,TRBV6-6,TGTGCCAGCAGTTACAGGCAGGGAGAGGATGGCTACACCTTC,CASSYRQGEDGYTF
NA,TRBJ2-7,once,TRBV7-2,TGTGCCAGCAGCTTAGACAGTCTTCCATCCGGCGAGCAGTACTTC,CASSLDSLPSGEQYF
NA,TRBJ1-1,NA,TRBV3-1/TRBV3-2,TGTGCCAGCAGCCCCGCAGCGGGGAACACTGAAGCTTTCTTT,CASSPAAGNTEAFF
TRBD1,TRBJ1-5,few,TRBV7-9,TGTGCCAGCAGCTTAGGCCAGGGGGCGAATCAGCCCCAGCATTTT,CASSLGQGANQPQHF
NA,TRBJ1-5,NA,TRBV3-1/TRBV3-2,TGTGCCAGCAGCCAAGCTGGACAGATGGTTCAGCCCCAGCATTTT,CASSQAGQMVQPQHF
NA,TRBJ1-2,NA,TRBV18,TGTGCCAGCTCACCATTTTCGGGGGCGCAGGGTGGCTACACCTTC,CASSPFSGAQGGYTF